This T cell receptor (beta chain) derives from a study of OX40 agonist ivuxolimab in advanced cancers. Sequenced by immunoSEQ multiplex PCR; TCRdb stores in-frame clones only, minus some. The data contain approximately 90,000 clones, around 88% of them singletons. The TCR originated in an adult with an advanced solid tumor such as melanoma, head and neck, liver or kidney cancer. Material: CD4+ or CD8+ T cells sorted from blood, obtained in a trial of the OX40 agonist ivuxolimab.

CDR3 sequence reads: CASSLGMTDTQYF. CDR3 nucleotides: TGTGCCAGCAGCTTAGGAATGACAGATACGCAGTATTTT. The gene calls are TRBV7-7 and TRBJ2-3; D is unresolved. Germline V gives CDR1 SSHAT, CDR2 FNYEAQ (reference sequence). Trimming took 1 base from V and 3 from J, leaving 5 bases between them. The CDR3 runs 13 residues. The whole variable domain, filled in from reference TRBV7-7 and TRBJ2-3, reads GAGVSQSPRYKVTKRGQDVTLRCDPISSHATLYWYQQALGQGPEFLTYFNYEAQPDKSGLPSDRFSAERPEGSISTLTIQRTEQRDSAMYRCASSLGMTDTQYFGPGTRLTVL.